Below, 15 T cell receptor beta chains from the same sample are listed, as sequenced in a study of vaccination and CD4 T cells after COVID-19. These receptors lack a known antigen. This sample's treatment: roughly ten-day PBMC culture with coronavirus spike peptide pools or control peptides (ViraFEST assay). The unexposed donor gave CD4+ T cells before the COVID-19 pandemic (2011-2018). Cultured CD4+ T-cell DNA underwent Oncomine TCR Beta short-read sequencing. TCRdb recomputed calls from the PCR reads with MiXCR, one row per CDR3 protein. The table records around 5,400 distinct CDR3 sequences, 30% to 45% of them present only once. Sequenced sample: CD4+ T cells from blood, cultured in vitro. All receptors come from a human donor in good health.

This chain uses TRBV2 with TRBJ2-7; D is undetermined. V lost 7 bases and J lost 0, with 13 bases in between. The germline V gene has CDR1 SNHLY and CDR2 FYNNEI. The length of the CDR3 is 14 residues. CDR3 sequence (DNA): TGTGCCAGCACGAAGAGGCTAAGCTCCTACGAGCAGTACTTC. This codes for CASTKRLSSYEQYF.

This clonotype has just a few counts. V usage is TRBV19 and J usage is TRBJ1-1, with D uncertain. CDR1 and CDR2 from the germline V gene are LNHDA and SQIVND (reference sequence). The CDR3 is 11 amino acids. V was shortened by 5 bases and J by 2 bases, with 3 bases between the two germline ends. DNA of the CDR3: TGTGCCAGTAGTGAAAACACTGAAGCTTTCTTT. It yields the protein CASSENTEAFF.

This clonotype occurred a few times. The J gene is TRBJ2-5, the V gene TRBV5-8; 11 nucleotides align to TRBD1. Unmatched junction bases numbered 6, after V lost 3 bases and J lost 5 bases. Germline CDR1 and CDR2: SGHTS and YDEGEE. The CDR3 covers 15 residues. Here the CDR3 DNA reads TGTGCCAGCAGCTACCGGACAGGGGGCGTGGAGACCCAGTACTTC. Its translation is CASSYRTGGVETQYF.

Comments on this clonotype: A read error may be the cause here, since a much bigger clone is one base away. This chain joins TRBV7-9 and TRBJ2-3, with TRBD2 matching over 9 bases. CDR3 length: 14 residues. Germline CDR1 reads SEHNR; CDR2 reads FQNEAQ (reference sequence). The CDR3 nucleotides are TGTGTCAGCAGCTTTAGCGGGGGCGCAGATACGCAGTATTTT. Residues: CVSSFSGGADTQYF.

This clonotype turned up a few times. The rearrangement uses TRBV10-3 and TRBJ1-1; maybe TRBD1 (5 bases). This CDR3 has 14 residues. The germline V gene encodes CDR1 ENHRY and CDR2 SYGVKD. The V gene lost 0 bases and the J gene lost 3 bases, with 8 bases spanning the gap. The CDR3 nucleotides are TGTGCCATCAGTGAGTCTCCGGGGGACACTGAAGCTTTCTTT. Translating it yields CAISESPGDTEAFF.

The V and J genes are TRBV5-1 and TRBJ2-1; 7 nucleotides agree with TRBD1. Trimming at V came to 5 bases and at J to 0 bases, leaving 5 bases not matched to a gene. Germline CDR1 and CDR2: SGHRS and YFSETQ. CDR3 length: 15 amino acids. The CDR3 region is CASRLGTASYNEQFF. For the CDR3, the DNA is TGCGCCAGCAGACTAGGGACAGCCTCCTACAATGAGCAGTTCTTC.

The rearrangement links TRBV29-1 to TRBJ2-5; TRBD2 matches at 11 bases. After removal of 3 bases from V and 2 bases from J, the junction contained 2 bases not matched to a gene. The CDR3 length is 14 residues. Germline loops: CDR1 SQVTM, CDR2 ANQGSEA. As DNA, the CDR3 is TGCAGCGTTGAGACTAGCGGGGCTCAAGAGACCCAGTACTTC. Translation gives CSVETSGAQETQYF.

This clonotype came up a few times. The chain joins TRBV20-1 to TRBJ1-1, with D possibly matching TRBD1 (5 bases). Trimming removed 5 bases from V and 6 bases from J, with 7 bases in between. Germline-derived CDR1 and CDR2 are DFQATT and SNEGSKA (reference sequence). The CDR3 spans 10 residues. The CDR3 region is CSAWGAEAFF. CDR3 DNA: TGCAGTGCTTGGGGGGCTGAAGCTTTCTTT.

The sample holds a few counts of this clonotype. The chain employs TRBV7-8 and TRBJ2-4; 7 nucleotides align to TRBD2. The ends lost 1 base at V and 7 bases at J; junction bases unmatched: 4. Germline CDR1 reads SGHVS; CDR2 reads FQNEAQ. CDR3 length: 14 residues. The CDR3 spells CASSLERGRNIQYF. The CDR3 DNA sequence: TGTGCCAGCAGCTTAGAGCGGGGCCGGAACATTCAGTACTTC.

The rearrangement joins TRBV20-1 to TRBJ2-5, with TRBD2 matching 12 bases. CDR1 and CDR2 (germline): DFQATT, SNEGSKA (reference sequence). V was pared by 5 bases and J by 2 bases, with 6 bases of the junction left unmatched. The CDR3 covers 15 residues. CDR3 coding DNA: TGCAGTGCTCCCCCGCTAGCGGGGGGGCAAGAGACCCAGTACTTC. Protein: CSAPPLAGGQETQYF.

V usage is TRBV2 and J usage is TRBJ2-5; the D is unclear. CDR3 length: 12 residues. In germline, CDR1 is SNHLY, CDR2 FYNNEI. V was cut by 3 bases and J by 5 bases, with 7 bases left in between. CDR3 sequence: CASSEVGETQYF. CDR3 bases: TGTGCCAGCAGTGAGGTGGGGGAGACCCAGTACTTC.

The chain employs TRBV10-1 and TRBJ2-5; D is ambiguous. Trimming stripped 3 bases from V and 5 bases from J, with 13 bases between. In germline, CDR1 is WNHNN, CDR2 SYGVQD (reference sequence). The CDR3 has 14 residues. The CDR3 nucleotides read TGCGCCAGCAGTGACGGTTCAGTAAGGGAGACCCAGTACTTC. It yields the protein CASSDGSVRETQYF.

This clonotype was recorded a few times. The chain links TRBV7-2 to TRBJ1-2, with 12 bases lining up with TRBD1. Germline V CDR1 and CDR2: SGHTA, FQGNSA. CDR3 size: 15 residues. V lost 5 bases and J lost 3; bases outside the gene matches: 4. The CDR3 region has the DNA TGTGCCAGCAGCACCGGGACAGGGGGCCACTATGGCTACACCTTC. Translation gives CASSTGTGGHYGYTF.

The chain has TRBV7-8 and TRBJ1-5; 7 bases are a match to TRBD1. The V segment lost 5 bases and the J segment 1 base; nucleotides outside the gene matches: 14. The CDR3 has 18 residues. Germline V CDR1 and CDR2: SGHVS, FQNEAQ. The CDR3 protein is CASSHGLQGGLSNQPQHF. The CDR3 nucleotides are TGTGCCAGCAGCCATGGCCTCCAGGGGGGCCTCAGCAATCAGCCCCAGCATTTT.

V and J are TRBV6-1 and TRBJ1-2; D perhaps matches TRBD1 (5 bases). The CDR3 runs to 14 residues. The V end lost 6 bases, the J end lost 7 bases, and 18 bases lay between the germline ends. Germline assignment: CDR1 MNHNS and CDR2 SASEGT. This CDR3 reads CASRVRDAPIGYTF. The CDR3 region has the DNA TGTGCCAGCAGGGTCCGGGACGCCCCTATTGGCTACACCTTC.